Given below is one TCR beta chain in context. What it recognizes is unknown. In germline, CDR1 is MNHEY, CDR2 SVGAGI. The CDR3 has 15 residues. V was pared by 2 bases and J by 4 bases, with 3 bases of the junction left unmatched. Primers included in the PCR were 60 Vbeta and 13 Jbeta primers. TCRdb's copy holds only in-frame clones and misses some; the assay was immunoSEQ multiplex PCR. This table has about 160,000 clones, roughly 85% appearing once. This sample is part of a study of cytomegalovirus exposure and HLA in healthy donors. Study results and caveats: Presence/absence comparisons presumed near-even sequencing depth among donors. In most subjects, TCR beta sequences reportedly gave accurate predictions of HLA-A and HLA-B alleles. Productive rates of about 87% or about 30% were seen for most TCR beta V segments in an earlier analysis.

This chain links TRBV6-5 with TRBJ1-4, with TRBD1 matching over 8 bases. Input material: PBMCs. The sequence came from a young man in good health and CMV-seropositive. CDR3 loop: CASSYLGQDNEKLFF. The CDR3 DNA sequence: TGTGCCAGCAGTTACCTGGGACAGGATAATGAAAAACTGTTTTTT.